This T cell receptor (beta chain) was retrieved from a study of cytotoxic CD8 clonotypes in ibrutinib-treated CLL. Cryopreserved PBMCs supplied around 1.8 micrograms of genomic DNA for TCR beta libraries. The CDR3 sequence is 14 residues long. Germline values: CDR1 SGDLS, CDR2 YYNGEE. The V and J ends lost 3 bases and 7 bases respectively, with 14 bases between them. Study-level points and caveats: Progressing and sustained-remission patients had different sampling times. The study found clonality rose at ibrutinib response, then fell toward baseline at progression. Private clonotypes, not public ones, expanded at ibrutinib response.

For this clone: Its antigen remains unknown.

Sequenced by immunoSEQ multiplex PCR; TCRdb stores in-frame clones only, minus some. The sample consists of roughly 180,000 clones, under 85% of them appearing once. This receptor was obtained from a human donor with chronic lymphocytic leukemia. The specimen comprised PBMCs, sampled after 24 months of ibrutinib treatment. This chain connects TRBV9 to TRBJ1-5; D is possibly TRBD1 (6 bases). In DNA form, the CDR3 reads TGTGCCAGCAGCGGAAGTACAGGGAACCAGCCCCAGCATTTT. Protein product: CASSGSTGNQPQHF.